The entry that follows covers one T cell receptor beta chain sequence. Germline lookup yields CDR1 LNHDA and CDR2 SQIVND (reference sequence). The CDR3 runs to 17 residues. J gave up 3 bases and V 5 bases, and 14 bases lay outside the gene matches. This specimen comes from a study of blood T cell repertoires in COVID-19. Data came from immunoSEQ multiplex PCR; TCRdb stores just in-frame clones and leaves some out. The sample has about 220,000 clones, about 85% seen once. The chain combines TRBV19 with TRBJ2-7; TRBD1 agrees at 9 bases. The sample comprised peripheral blood. The sequence came from a woman aged 60-75 years who had recovered from COVID-19. CDR3 protein: CASSGPLAGTGNYEQYF. The CDR3, as DNA: TGTGCCAGTAGTGGGCCCCTAGCAGGGACAGGGAACTACGAGCAGTACTTC. Based on the CDR3 plus reference TRBV19 and TRBJ2-7, the full variable domain is DGGITQSPKYLFRKEGQNVTLSCEQNLNHDAMYWYRQDPGQGLRLIYYSQIVNDFQKGDIAEGYSVSREKKESFPLTVTSAQKNPTAFYLCASSGPLAGTGNYEQYFGPGTRLTVT.